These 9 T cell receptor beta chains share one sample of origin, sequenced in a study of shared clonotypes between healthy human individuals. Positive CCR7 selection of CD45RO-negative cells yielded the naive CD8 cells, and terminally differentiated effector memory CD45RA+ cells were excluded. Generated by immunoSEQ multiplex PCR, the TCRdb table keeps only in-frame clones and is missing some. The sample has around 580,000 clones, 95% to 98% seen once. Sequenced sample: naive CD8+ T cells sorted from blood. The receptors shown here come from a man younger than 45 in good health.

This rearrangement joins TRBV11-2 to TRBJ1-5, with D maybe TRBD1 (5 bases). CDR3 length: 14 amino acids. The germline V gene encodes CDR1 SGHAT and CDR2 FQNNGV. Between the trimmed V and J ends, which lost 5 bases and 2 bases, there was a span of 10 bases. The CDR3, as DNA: TGTGCCAGCAGCAAGGGGAGTCGCAATCAGCCCCAGCATTTT. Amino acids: CASSKGSRNQPQHF.

The CDR3 sequence is CASGLVKGTGPAETQYF. CDR3 bases: TGTGCTAGTGGTTTGGTAAAGGGGACAGGGCCCGCAGAGACCCAGTACTTC. J is TRBJ2-5 and V is TRBV12-5; TRBD1 matches 9 bases. The germline CDR1 and CDR2 sequences are LGHNT and FRNRAP. The CDR3 covers 17 residues. V shed 0 bases and J 4 bases; nucleotides not matched to a gene: 9.

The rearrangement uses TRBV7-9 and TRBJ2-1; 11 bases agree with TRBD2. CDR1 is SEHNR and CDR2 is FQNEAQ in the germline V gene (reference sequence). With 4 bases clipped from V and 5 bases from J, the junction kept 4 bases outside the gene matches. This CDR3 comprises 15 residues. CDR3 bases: TGTGCCAGCAGCTCTACTAGCGGGAGAGACAATGAGCAGTTCTTC. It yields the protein CASSSTSGRDNEQFF.

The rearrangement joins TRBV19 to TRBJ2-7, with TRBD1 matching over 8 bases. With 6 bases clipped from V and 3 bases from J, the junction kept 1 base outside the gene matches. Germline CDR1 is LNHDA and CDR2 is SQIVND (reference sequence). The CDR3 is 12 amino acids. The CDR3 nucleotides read TGTGCCAGTAGGGACAGGGTCTACGAGCAGTACTTC. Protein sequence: CASRDRVYEQYF.

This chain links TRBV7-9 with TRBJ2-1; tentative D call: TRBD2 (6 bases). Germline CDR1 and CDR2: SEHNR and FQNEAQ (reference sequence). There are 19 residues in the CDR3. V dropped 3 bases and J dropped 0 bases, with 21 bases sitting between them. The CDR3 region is CASSLNKVSGRSSYNEQFF. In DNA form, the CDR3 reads TGTGCCAGCAGCTTGAACAAGGTTAGCGGACGAAGCTCCTACAATGAGCAGTTCTTC.

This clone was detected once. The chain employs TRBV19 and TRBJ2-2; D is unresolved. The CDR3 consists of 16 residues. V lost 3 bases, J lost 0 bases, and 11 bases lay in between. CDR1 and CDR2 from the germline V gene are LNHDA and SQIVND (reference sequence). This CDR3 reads CASSIISTSNTGELFF. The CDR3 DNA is TGTGCCAGTAGTATTATATCCACGTCGAACACCGGGGAGCTGTTTTTT.

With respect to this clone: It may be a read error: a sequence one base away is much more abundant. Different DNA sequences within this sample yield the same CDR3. The CDR3 sequence: CASSFTDTQYF. In DNA, the CDR3 is TGTGCCAGCAGTTTCACAGATACGCAGTATTTT. The chain joins TRBV28 to TRBJ2-3; D not certain. CDR1 and CDR2 (germline): MDHEN, SYDVKM. Trimming took off 3 bases at V and 2 bases at J, with 0 bases between the two ends. There are 11 residues in the CDR3.

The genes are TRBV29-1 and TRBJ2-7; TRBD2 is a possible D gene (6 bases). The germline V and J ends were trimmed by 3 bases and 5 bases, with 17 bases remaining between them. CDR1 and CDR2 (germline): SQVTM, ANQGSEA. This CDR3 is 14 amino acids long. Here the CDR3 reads CSVEEGRRAHEQYF. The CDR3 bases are TGCAGCGTTGAGGAGGGGCGGAGGGCCCACGAGCAGTACTTC.

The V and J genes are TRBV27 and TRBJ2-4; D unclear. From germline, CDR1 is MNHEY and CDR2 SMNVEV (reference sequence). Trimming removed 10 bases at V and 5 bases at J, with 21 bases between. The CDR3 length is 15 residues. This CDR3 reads CATASNPSGENIQYF. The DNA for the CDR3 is TGTGCCACAGCATCCAACCCAAGTGGGGAAAACATTCAGTACTTC.